A selection of T cell receptor beta chains follows, all from one sample in a study of shared clonotypes between healthy human individuals. Sequenced by immunoSEQ multiplex PCR; TCRdb stores in-frame clones only, minus some. The sample includes about 2 million clones, 85% to 95% of them seen just once. Sequencing was carried out using naive CD8+ T cells sorted from blood. The receptors were gathered from a young man in good health. Both conserved end residues are part of each CDR3. Fields, in order: D gene, V gene, J gene, clone size, CDR3 protein, CDR3 DNA. A D gene is named only where the DNA matches it firmly. A clone size is listed for some rows: how often the clone was seen (once, few, many), or a class if it is expanded.

D gene: .; V gene: TRBV5-1; J gene: TRBJ2-1; clone size: .; CDR3 protein: CASSLSIAGSYNEQFF; CDR3 DNA: TGCGCCAGCAGCTTGTCGATAGCTGGCTCCTACAATGAGCAGTTCTTC
D gene: .; V gene: TRBV27; J gene: TRBJ1-6; clone size: few; CDR3 protein: CASSPSESEPPLHF; CDR3 DNA: TGTGCCAGCAGTCCTTCAGAGTCCGAGCCACCCCTCCACTTT
D gene: TRBD1; V gene: TRBV9; J gene: TRBJ1-2; clone size: .; CDR3 protein: CASSPTTGGDRSYGYTF; CDR3 DNA: TGTGCCAGCAGCCCAACGACCGGGGGGGACAGGTCCTATGGCTACACCTTC
D gene: .; V gene: TRBV18; J gene: TRBJ2-7; clone size: .; CDR3 protein: CASSARDIGLYEQYF; CDR3 DNA: TGTGCCAGCTCAGCCCGGGACATAGGACTGTACGAGCAGTACTTC
D gene: .; V gene: TRBV6-5; J gene: TRBJ1-1; clone size: .; CDR3 protein: CASSFTGQSLNTEAFF; CDR3 DNA: TGTGCCAGCAGTTTTACAGGACAAAGCTTGAACACTGAAGCTTTCTTT
D gene: .; V gene: TRBV30; J gene: TRBJ2-2; clone size: .; CDR3 protein: CAWTPGTENTGELFF; CDR3 DNA: TGTGCCTGGACTCCCGGGACGGAGAACACCGGGGAGCTGTTTTTT
D gene: .; V gene: TRBV6-5; J gene: TRBJ2-5; clone size: .; CDR3 protein: CASSYSEVETQYF; CDR3 DNA: TGTGCCAGCAGTTACTCTGAGGTGGAGACCCAGTACTTC
D gene: TRBD2; V gene: TRBV7-9; J gene: TRBJ2-4; clone size: .; CDR3 protein: CASSSRLSGGAGTKNIQYF; CDR3 DNA: TGTGCCAGCAGCTCCCGTTTGTCCGGGGGGGCCGGAACCAAAAACATTCAGTACTTC
D gene: TRBD1; V gene: TRBV4-1; J gene: TRBJ2-1; clone size: .; CDR3 protein: CASSQDPPTGGRGNEQFF; CDR3 DNA: TGCGCCAGCAGCCAAGATCCGCCGACAGGGGGCAGGGGCAATGAGCAGTTCTTC
D gene: .; V gene: TRBV6-5; J gene: TRBJ2-1; clone size: .; CDR3 protein: CASSYNRALIDEQFF; CDR3 DNA: TGTGCCAGCAGTTACAACAGGGCGCTTATCGATGAGCAGTTCTTC
D gene: .; V gene: TRBV4-1; J gene: TRBJ2-7; clone size: .; CDR3 protein: CASSQRATGMIEQYF; CDR3 DNA: TGCGCCAGCAGCCAGAGGGCCACAGGGATGATCGAGCAGTACTTC
D gene: .; V gene: TRBV28; J gene: TRBJ2-7; clone size: .; CDR3 protein: CASSPTTYEQYF; CDR3 DNA: TGTGCCAGCAGTCCTACGACCTACGAGCAGTACTTC
D gene: .; V gene: TRBV30; J gene: TRBJ1-2; clone size: once; CDR3 protein: CAWDGYGYTF; CDR3 DNA: TGTGCCTGGGACGGTTATGGCTACACCTTC
D gene: TRBD2; V gene: TRBV10-2; J gene: TRBJ2-7; clone size: .; CDR3 protein: CASRVAGVSDEQYF; CDR3 DNA: TGCGCCAGCCGAGTAGCGGGAGTTTCGGACGAGCAGTACTTC
D gene: .; V gene: TRBV4-1; J gene: TRBJ1-2; clone size: .; CDR3 protein: CASSQGYGLGHSGYTF; CDR3 DNA: TGCGCCAGCAGCCAAGGGTATGGGTTGGGGCATAGTGGCTACACCTTC
D gene: .; V gene: TRBV7-2; J gene: TRBJ1-1; clone size: .; CDR3 protein: CASSTQTVGTEAFF; CDR3 DNA: TGTGCCAGCAGCACTCAGACAGTCGGCACTGAAGCTTTCTTT
D gene: TRBD1; V gene: TRBV6-1; J gene: TRBJ2-1; clone size: .; CDR3 protein: CASVWDRGGYNEQFF; CDR3 DNA: TGTGCCAGCGTATGGGACAGGGGAGGCTACAATGAGCAGTTCTTC
D gene: TRBD1; V gene: TRBV4-3; J gene: TRBJ2-7; clone size: .; CDR3 protein: CASSGAGQGNEQYF; CDR3 DNA: TGCGCCAGCAGCGGTGCTGGACAGGGCAACGAGCAGTACTTC
D gene: TRBD1; V gene: TRBV5-6; J gene: TRBJ1-2; clone size: .; CDR3 protein: CASSPGTGGGYTF; CDR3 DNA: TGTGCCAGCAGCCCCGGGACAGGGGGTGGCTACACCTTC
D gene: .; V gene: TRBV5-5; J gene: TRBJ1-5; clone size: .; CDR3 protein: CASSPDLGGNQPQHF; CDR3 DNA: TGTGCCAGCAGCCCGGACTTAGGGGGCAATCAGCCCCAGCATTTT
D gene: .; V gene: TRBV30; J gene: TRBJ1-4; clone size: .; CDR3 protein: CAWIRGSPSKLFF; CDR3 DNA: TGTGCCTGGATAAGGGGATCCCCATCAAAACTGTTTTTT
D gene: .; V gene: TRBV18; J gene: TRBJ2-3; clone size: .; CDR3 protein: CASSSPDGKGGTDTQYF; CDR3 DNA: TGTGCCAGCTCCTCCCCCGACGGGAAGGGGGGCACAGATACGCAGTATTTT
D gene: TRBD2; V gene: TRBV7-9; J gene: TRBJ2-1; clone size: .; CDR3 protein: CASSLASGGALSYNEQFF; CDR3 DNA: TGTGCCAGCAGCTTAGCTAGCGGGGGGGCCCTGTCCTACAATGAGCAGTTCTTC
D gene: .; V gene: TRBV7-9; J gene: TRBJ2-7; clone size: .; CDR3 protein: CASSPSGYEQYF; CDR3 DNA: TGTGCCAGCAGCCCCTCGGGATACGAGCAGTACTTC
D gene: TRBD1; V gene: TRBV13; J gene: TRBJ2-5; clone size: .; CDR3 protein: CASSSASTGEETQYF; CDR3 DNA: TGTGCCAGCAGCTCCGCCTCGACAGGGGAAGAGACCCAGTACTTC
D gene: .; V gene: TRBV7-2; J gene: TRBJ2-1; clone size: .; CDR3 protein: CASSLAVGSDEQFF; CDR3 DNA: TGTGCCAGCAGCTTAGCGGTAGGTAGCGATGAGCAGTTCTTC
D gene: TRBD1; V gene: TRBV2; J gene: TRBJ2-5; clone size: .; CDR3 protein: CASGRTGQETQYF; CDR3 DNA: TGTGCCAGCGGCCGGACAGGGCAAGAGACCCAGTACTTC
D gene: .; V gene: TRBV2; J gene: TRBJ2-6; clone size: .; CDR3 protein: CARGSTGANVLTF; CDR3 DNA: TGTGCCAGAGGGTCGACTGGGGCCAACGTCCTGACTTTC
D gene: .; V gene: TRBV27; J gene: TRBJ2-7; clone size: .; CDR3 protein: CASSQGYEQYF; CDR3 DNA: TGTGCCAGCAGTCAGGGATACGAGCAGTACTTC
D gene: .; V gene: TRBV6-1; J gene: TRBJ2-7; clone size: .; CDR3 protein: CASSEGLDSSYEQYF; CDR3 DNA: TGTGCCAGCAGTGAAGGCCTGGACAGCTCCTACGAGCAGTACTTC
D gene: TRBD1; V gene: TRBV7-3; J gene: TRBJ2-3; clone size: .; CDR3 protein: CASSRTGIGTDTQYF; CDR3 DNA: TGTGCCAGCAGCCGGACAGGGATTGGCACAGATACGCAGTATTTT
D gene: .; V gene: TRBV7-8; J gene: TRBJ1-2; clone size: .; CDR3 protein: CASQGTLYGYTF; CDR3 DNA: TGTGCCAGCCAAGGGACGCTTTATGGCTACACCTTC
D gene: .; V gene: TRBV11-2; J gene: TRBJ2-7; clone size: .; CDR3 protein: CASSLGSGGSFYEQYF; CDR3 DNA: TGTGCCAGCAGCTTAGGGTCAGGGGGGTCTTTTTACGAGCAGTACTTC
D gene: .; V gene: TRBV7-9; J gene: TRBJ2-1; clone size: once; CDR3 protein: CASSLDNRIDEQFF; CDR3 DNA: TGTGCCAGCAGTCTCGACAACCGTATCGATGAGCAGTTCTTC
D gene: TRBD1; V gene: TRBV11-3; J gene: TRBJ2-1; clone size: .; CDR3 protein: CASSLDSGTGLGNEQFF; CDR3 DNA: TGTGCCAGCAGCTTAGATTCCGGGACAGGTCTGGGCAATGAGCAGTTCTTC
D gene: .; V gene: TRBV7-9; J gene: TRBJ2-5; clone size: .; CDR3 protein: CASSRTSQETQYF; CDR3 DNA: TGTGCCAGCAGCCGGACATCCCAAGAGACCCAGTACTTC
D gene: .; V gene: TRBV27; J gene: TRBJ2-5; clone size: .; CDR3 protein: CASSPRVPLASQETQYF; CDR3 DNA: TGTGCCAGCAGTCCCCGGGTCCCGCTAGCGAGTCAAGAGACCCAGTACTTC
D gene: .; V gene: TRBV20-1; J gene: TRBJ2-5; clone size: once; CDR3 protein: CSARPGGTQYF; CDR3 DNA: TGCAGTGCTAGACCCGGAGGGACCCAGTACTTC
D gene: .; V gene: TRBV7-2; J gene: TRBJ2-7; clone size: .; CDR3 protein: CASSLETHIRGGRVEQYF; CDR3 DNA: TGTGCCAGCAGCTTAGAAACCCATATCCGGGGCGGAAGGGTCGAGCAGTACTTC
D gene: TRBD1; V gene: TRBV7-9; J gene: TRBJ2-2; clone size: .; CDR3 protein: CASSFWTGAAGELFF; CDR3 DNA: TGTGCCAGCAGCTTTTGGACAGGTGCGGCCGGGGAGCTGTTTTTT
D gene: .; V gene: TRBV30; J gene: TRBJ1-2; clone size: .; CDR3 protein: CASDRPYGYTF; CDR3 DNA: TGTGCCAGTGACAGGCCCTATGGCTACACCTTC
D gene: .; V gene: TRBV5-1; J gene: TRBJ2-1; clone size: once; CDR3 protein: CASSLGQDNEQFF; CDR3 DNA: TGCGCCAGCAGCTTGGGCCAGGACAATGAGCAGTTCTTC
D gene: .; V gene: TRBV4-1; J gene: TRBJ1-3; clone size: .; CDR3 protein: CASSQVDGNTIYF; CDR3 DNA: TGCGCCAGCAGCCAGGTAGATGGAAACACCATATATTTT
D gene: .; V gene: TRBV7-9; J gene: TRBJ2-7; clone size: .; CDR3 protein: CASSLPAEGQLSYEQYF; CDR3 DNA: TGTGCCAGCAGCTTACCCGCGGAGGGGCAGCTCTCCTACGAGCAGTACTTC
D gene: .; V gene: TRBV27; J gene: TRBJ2-7; clone size: .; CDR3 protein: CASSLKDNSYEQYF; CDR3 DNA: TGTGCCAGCAGTTTAAAAGACAACTCCTACGAGCAGTACTTC